This TCR beta chain was sequenced for a study of T-cell reconstitution after alpha-beta-depleted transplantation in children. Study-wide findings and caveats: There were some patients whose high TCRbeta diversity at day 60 came from surviving recipient T cells and thymic progenitors. When one year had passed after transplant, most T-cell counts and diversity came from newly produced T cells. There were reportedly several hundred expanded graft clones from which alpha-beta T cells came about two months after transplant.

This clonotype was detected a few times. The antigen is not known. Library preparation (for TCRbeta) was performed with unique molecular identifiers. MiXCR, applied by TCRdb to the PCR reads, yields one record per CDR3 protein. The data show 85,000 to 120,000 distinct CDR3 sequences, with approximately 6% seen just once and 5.5% to 7% held by the top ten. This CDR3 contains 17 residues. V lost 1 base to trimming and J lost 0 bases, with 15 bases between them. Germline CDR1 is SGHRS and CDR2 is YFSETQ. This TCR was recovered from a female patient aged 2 to 10 who had a stem cell transplant for Fanconi anemia, so the T cells may come from the graft donor. This chain joins TRBV5-1 and TRBJ2-3; D might be TRBD1 (6 bases). The specimen was PBMCs, mostly from graft donor cells, collected 60 days after TCRalphabeta/CD19-depleted stem cell transplant. In DNA form, the CDR3 reads TGCGCCAGCAGCTTGCGCCCCAACAGGGTTAGCACAGATACGCAGTATTTT. Encoded protein: CASSLRPNRVSTDTQYF.